This entry concerns a single T cell receptor beta chain. Antigen specificity is unknown. TCRdb's copy holds only in-frame clones and misses some; the assay was immunoSEQ multiplex PCR. The sample includes about 66,000 clones, 88% of them seen just once. Blood samples were obtained at baseline, cycle 4 day 1, and cycle 7 day 1. The source of the sample is a study of OX40 agonist ivuxolimab in advanced cancers. Study outcomes and limitations: The investigators did not determine what antigen specificity the expanded peripheral T cells had. At 0.1 to 3.0 mg/kg, clonal expansion of CD4+ and CD8+ blood T cells had occurred by week 6.

The CDR3 sequence is 15 residues long. The germline CDR1 and CDR2 sequences are MDHEN and SYDVKM. V lost 2 bases and J lost 6, with 16 bases in between. This chain uses TRBV28 with TRBJ1-2, with D possibly TRBD1 on 6 matching bases. The material was CD4+ or CD8+ T cells sorted from blood, obtained in a trial of the OX40 agonist ivuxolimab. The receptor was isolated from an adult with an advanced solid tumor such as melanoma, head and neck, liver or kidney cancer. The CDR3 DNA reads as TGTGCCAGCAGTTTAACGGGGGCCCGAAGAGATGGCTACACCTTC. Translated, it gives CASSLTGARRDGYTF.